The 4 T cell receptor beta chains reported below all come from one sample, sequenced in a study of CD8 T cells in Susac syndrome. A quantity of 0.5 to 1 ug RNA underwent reverse transcription using random hexamers. TCRdb recomputed calls from the immunoSEQ multiplex PCR reads with MiXCR, one row per CDR3 protein. Of hundreds of thousands of distinct CDR3 sequences listed, roughly 85% were seen once; the top ten hold 0.21%. Specimen: CD8+ T cells from PBMCs. The origin of the receptors is a human donor with multiple sclerosis.

V gene TRBV6-5 combines with J gene TRBJ2-7; tentatively, D is TRBD2 (6 bases). With 0 bases removed from V and 2 bases from J, the gap between germline ends came to 11 bases. CDR3 length: 15 residues. Germline CDR1 is MNHEY and CDR2 is SVGAGI. CDR3 bases: TGTGCCAGCAGTTACTCGATCGGAGGGACCTACGAGCAGTACTTC. Protein: CASSYSIGGTYEQYF.

As concerns this clonotype: Germline is not matched at one junction end, which may reflect a read error. The rearrangement joins TRBV10-3 to TRBJ2-5; D possibly uses TRBD1 or TRBD2 (6 bases each). Germline CDR1 and CDR2: ENHRY and SYGVKD. This CDR3 is built from 14 residues. CDR3 bases: TGCGCCATCACCGAGGGAAGGGGGGTAGAGACCCAGTACTTC. It codes for CAITEGRGVETQYF.

This clonotype was picked up a small number of times. The rearrangement links TRBV2 to TRBJ2-1; D is possibly TRBD1 (7 bases). The germline CDR1 and CDR2 sequences are SNHLY and FYNNEI. The CDR3 has 15 residues. V was cut by 3 bases and J by 9 bases, with 18 bases left in between. The chain's CDR3 is CASSEGRGGGIEQFF. The CDR3 region has the DNA TGTGCCAGCAGTGAGGGGAGAGGAGGGGGCATTGAGCAGTTCTTC.

The chain uses TRBV6-2 or TRBV6-3 and TRBJ2-4; D not resolved. CDR1 and CDR2 (germline): MNHEY, SVGEGT. The V gene lost 2 bases and the J gene lost 9 bases, with 14 bases spanning the gap. This CDR3 has 14 residues. The CDR3 is CASSYAQENLIQYF. For the CDR3, the DNA is TGTGCCAGCAGTTACGCCCAGGAGAATCTCATTCAGTACTTC.